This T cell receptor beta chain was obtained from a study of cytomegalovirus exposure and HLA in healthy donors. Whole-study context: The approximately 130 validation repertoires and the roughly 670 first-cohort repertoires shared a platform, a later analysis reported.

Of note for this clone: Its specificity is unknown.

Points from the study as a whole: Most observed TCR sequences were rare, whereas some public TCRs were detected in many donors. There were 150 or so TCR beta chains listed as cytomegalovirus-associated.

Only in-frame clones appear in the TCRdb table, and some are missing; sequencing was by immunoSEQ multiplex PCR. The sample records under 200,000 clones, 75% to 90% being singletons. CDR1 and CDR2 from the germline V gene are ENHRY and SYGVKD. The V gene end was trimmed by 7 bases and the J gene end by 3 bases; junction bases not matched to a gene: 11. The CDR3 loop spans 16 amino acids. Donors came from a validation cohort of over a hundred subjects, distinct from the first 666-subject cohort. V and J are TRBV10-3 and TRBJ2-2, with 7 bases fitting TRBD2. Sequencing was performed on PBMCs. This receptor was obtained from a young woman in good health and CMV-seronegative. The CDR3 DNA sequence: TGTGCCATCACGAGGCGGGAGATCTCGGACACCGGGGAGCTGTTTTTT. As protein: CAITRREISDTGELFF.